The 9 T cell receptor beta chains in this list originate from one sample, sequenced in a study of blood T cells in healthy people across ages. It was with a sample-barcoded 5' primer and a J-beta primer mix that a second PCR of roughly 7 to 11 cycles was run. TCRdb itself ran the 5' RACE reads through MiXCR, one entry per CDR3 protein. The repertoire holds roughly 830,000 distinct CDR3 sequences, with 60% to 80% as singletons. Sequencing was done on a sample of blood. The receptors come from a man aged 30-40 years in good health.

The chain uses TRBV14 and TRBJ2-7; D is undetermined. The germline V gene has CDR1 SGHDN and CDR2 FVKESK. This CDR3 is built from 15 residues. The germline V and J ends were trimmed by 5 bases and 3 bases, with 17 bases remaining between them. CDR3 coding DNA: TGTGCCAGCAGCTCCCTCCGGGCCATGGTCTACGAGCAGTACTTC. The encoded protein is CASSSLRAMVYEQYF. Full variable domain (rest looked up from reference TRBV14 and TRBJ2-7): EAGVTQFPSHSVIEKGQTVTLRCDPISGHDNLYWYRRVMGKEIKFLLHFVKESKQDESGMPNNRFLAERTGGTYSTLKVQPAELEDSGVYFCASSSLRAMVYEQYFGPGTRLTVT.

The J gene is TRBJ1-1, the V gene TRBV6-6, with unresolved D. Germline V gene data show CDR1 as MNHNY and CDR2 as SVGAGI (reference sequence). Deletions cut 10 bases from V and 3 bases from J, with 9 bases between. There are 11 residues in the CDR3. The chain's CDR3 is CATRRDTEAFF. The CDR3, as DNA: TGTGCCACCAGACGGGACACTGAAGCTTTCTTT.

This clonotype came up once. This rearrangement joins TRBV28 to TRBJ2-5; the match to TRBD1 covers 7 bases. The J call may not be correct, given that the DNA end is closer to TRBJ2-7. This CDR3 comprises 15 residues. CDR1 is MDHEN and CDR2 is SYDVKM in the germline V gene. CDR3: CASSPYEGAGYEQYF. CDR3 sequence (DNA): TGTGCCAGCAGTCCCTACGAGGGGGCTGGTTACGAGCAGTACTTC.

This clonotype was detected a few times. The chain recombines TRBV6-5 with TRBJ2-5; 8 bases align to TRBD1. Unmatched junction bases numbered 6, after V lost 6 bases and J lost 12 bases. This CDR3 comprises 11 residues. Germline CDR1 reads MNHEY; CDR2 reads SVGAGI. The CDR3 nucleotides read TGTGCCAGCAGACACGGACAGGGAGAGTACTTC. This codes for CASRHGQGEYF.

This sequence joins TRBV20-1 and TRBJ2-7; TRBD1 matches 8 bases. The CDR3 has 13 amino acids. Unmatched junction bases numbered 4, after V lost 6 bases and J lost 0 bases. Per germline, CDR1 DFQATT and CDR2 SNEGSKA (reference sequence). This chain's CDR3 is CSAGDRSSYEQYF. The CDR3 DNA follows: TGCAGTGCCGGGGACAGGAGCTCCTACGAGCAGTACTTC.

The chain carries TRBV12-3 or TRBV12-4 and TRBJ2-4; a possible D gene is TRBD1 (6 bases). The CDR3 has 13 amino acids. Trimming removed 6 bases at V and 6 bases at J, with 12 bases between. The CDR3 region has the DNA TGTGCCAGCAGCGCCCAGGGGCCAAACATTCAGTACTTC. It codes for CASSAQGPNIQYF.

This chain uses TRBV5-6 with TRBJ2-3, with D perhaps TRBD2 (6 bases). Germline V lookup: CDR1 SGHDT, CDR2 YYEEEE. Trimming took 4 bases from V and 2 from J, leaving 17 bases between them. This CDR3 comprises 16 residues. The CDR3 loop is CASSLKLGLDTDTQYF. CDR3 nucleotides: TGTGCCAGCAGCCTGAAGCTGGGACTTGACACAGATACGCAGTATTTT.

The sample holds a few counts of this clonotype. CDR3 protein: CASRDDNYGYTF. The DNA of the CDR3 is TGTGCCAGCAGGGATGACAACTATGGCTACACCTTC. V usage is TRBV7-3 and J usage is TRBJ1-2; D not resolved. CDR1 SGHTA and CDR2 FQGTGA come from the germline V gene. Deletions cut 6 bases from V and 2 bases from J, with 7 bases between. This CDR3 has 12 residues.

Remarks on this clonotype: Relative to the germline gene, one junction end is altered; a read error may explain this. The chain couples TRBV7-9 to TRBJ2-7; D is ambiguous. Germline V lookup: CDR1 SEHNR, CDR2 FQNEAQ (reference sequence). This CDR3 spans 15 amino acids. The CDR3 DNA is TGTGCCAGCAGCCCCCCAGGAGCCGGATCCTACGAGAAGTACTTC. Translated: CASSPPGAGSYEKYF.